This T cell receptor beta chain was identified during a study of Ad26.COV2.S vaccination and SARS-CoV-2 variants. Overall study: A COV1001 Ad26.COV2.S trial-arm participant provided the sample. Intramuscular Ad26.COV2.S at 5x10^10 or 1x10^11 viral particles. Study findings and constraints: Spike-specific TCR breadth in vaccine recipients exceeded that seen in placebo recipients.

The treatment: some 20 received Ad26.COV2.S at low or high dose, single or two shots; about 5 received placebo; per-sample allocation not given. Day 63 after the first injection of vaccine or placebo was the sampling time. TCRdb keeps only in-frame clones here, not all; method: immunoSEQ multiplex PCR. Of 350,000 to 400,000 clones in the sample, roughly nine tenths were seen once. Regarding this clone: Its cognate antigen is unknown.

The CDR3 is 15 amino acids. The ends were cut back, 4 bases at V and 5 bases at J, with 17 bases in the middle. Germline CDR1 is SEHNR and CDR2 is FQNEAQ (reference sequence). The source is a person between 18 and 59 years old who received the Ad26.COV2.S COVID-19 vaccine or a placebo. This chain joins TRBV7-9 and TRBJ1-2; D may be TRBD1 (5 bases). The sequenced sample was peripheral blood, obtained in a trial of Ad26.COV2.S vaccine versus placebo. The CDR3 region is CASSSGTSTNYGYTF. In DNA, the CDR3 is TGTGCCAGCAGCTCCGGGACGTCAACCAATTATGGCTACACCTTC. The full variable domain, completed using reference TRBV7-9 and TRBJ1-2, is DTGVSQNPRHKITKRGQNVTFRCDPISEHNRLYWYRQTLGQGPEFLTYFQNEAQLEKSRLLSDRFSAERPKGSFSTLEIQRTEQGDSAMYLCASSSGTSTNYGYTFGSGTRLTVV.